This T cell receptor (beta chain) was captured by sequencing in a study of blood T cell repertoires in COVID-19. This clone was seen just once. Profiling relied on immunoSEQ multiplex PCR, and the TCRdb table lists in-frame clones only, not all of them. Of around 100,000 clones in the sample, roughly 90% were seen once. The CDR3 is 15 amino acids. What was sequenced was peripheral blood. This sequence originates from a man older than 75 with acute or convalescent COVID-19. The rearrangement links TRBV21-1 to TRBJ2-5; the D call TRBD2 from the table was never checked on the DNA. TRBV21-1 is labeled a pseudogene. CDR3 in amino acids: CASSVAGPFQETQYF. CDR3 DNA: TGTGCCAGCAGCGTAGCGGGGCCATTCCAAGAGACCCAGTACTTC.